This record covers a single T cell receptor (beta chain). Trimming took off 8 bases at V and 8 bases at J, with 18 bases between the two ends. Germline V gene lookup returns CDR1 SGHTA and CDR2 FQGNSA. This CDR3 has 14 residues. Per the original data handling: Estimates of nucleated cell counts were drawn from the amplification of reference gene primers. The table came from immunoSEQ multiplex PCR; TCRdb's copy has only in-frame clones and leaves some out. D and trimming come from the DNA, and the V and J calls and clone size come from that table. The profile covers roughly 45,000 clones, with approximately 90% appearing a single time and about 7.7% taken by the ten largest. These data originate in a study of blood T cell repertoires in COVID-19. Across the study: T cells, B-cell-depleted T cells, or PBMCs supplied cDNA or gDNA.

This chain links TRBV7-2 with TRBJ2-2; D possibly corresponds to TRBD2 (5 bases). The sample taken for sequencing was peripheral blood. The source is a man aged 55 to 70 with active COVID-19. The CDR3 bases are TGTGCCAGCGGTGGGCTAGCCTACGTAGGGGAGCTGTTTTTT. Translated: CASGGLAYVGELFF.